Shown below are 28 T cell receptor beta chains from a single sample sequenced in a study of blood T cell repertoires in COVID-19. The data were produced by immunoSEQ multiplex PCR, yet TCRdb's version contains in-frame clones alone and is incomplete. Of about 180,000 clones listed, about three quarters were seen once; the top ten hold roughly 10%. Sequencing input: peripheral blood. These receptors came from a woman older than 75 with COVID-19, enrolled during active disease.

This sequence joins TRBV18 and TRBJ2-2; D is possibly TRBD1 (6 bases). Trimming pared 2 bases from V and 3 bases from J, leaving 7 bases between. Per the germline V gene, CDR1 is KGHSH and CDR2 is LQKENI. The CDR3 has 14 amino acids. CDR3 residues: CASSPGGHTGELFF. The CDR3 bases are TGTGCCAGCTCACCAGGGGGCCACACCGGGGAGCTGTTTTTT. The whole variable domain, remainder taken from reference TRBV18 and TRBJ2-2, is NAGVMQNPRHLVRRRGQEARLRCSPMKGHSHVYWYRQLPEEGLKFMVYLQKENIIDESGMPKERFSAEFPKEGPSILRIQQVVRGDSAAYFCASSPGGHTGELFFGEGSRLTVL.

The chain has TRBV19 and TRBJ1-2; D perhaps matches TRBD1 (6 bases). Germline loops: CDR1 LNHDA, CDR2 SQIVND (reference sequence). This CDR3 spans 13 amino acids. The germline V and J ends were trimmed by 6 bases and 4 bases, with 12 bases remaining between them. Here the CDR3 DNA reads TGTGCCAGTAGCCGTACAGGGACCTATGGCTACACCTTC. Protein: CASSRTGTYGYTF.

This rearrangement joins TRBV7-3 to TRBJ1-6, with D hard to call. Looked up from germline, CDR1 is SGHTA and CDR2 is FQGTGA. V shed 3 bases and J shed 8 bases, with 5 bases lying between them. The CDR3 is 12 amino acids. The CDR3 reads CASSFFDSPLHF. In DNA form, the CDR3 reads TGTGCCAGCAGCTTCTTCGATTCACCCCTCCACTTT.

This clone has only a few counts. V gene TRBV5-1 combines with J gene TRBJ2-7, with TRBD1 matching over 7 bases. There are 15 residues in the CDR3. V lost 2 bases and J lost 7; bases outside the gene matches: 12. The germline gives CDR1 SGHRS, CDR2 YFSETQ. CDR3 nucleotide sequence: TGCGCCAGCAGCTTAAGGACAGGCCCTCCCGGGGAGCAGTACTTC. This encodes CASSLRTGPPGEQYF.

V gene TRBV11-2 combines with J gene TRBJ2-4, with D tentatively TRBD2 (5 bases). The CDR3 totals 18 residues. Germline V CDR1 and CDR2: SGHAT, FQNNGV. Trimming shortened V by 4 bases and J by 3 bases, and 22 bases separated the two germline ends. The CDR3 bases are TGTGCCAGCAGCTCCACTGGCCCAAGGGAGTATGGCAAAAACATTCAGTACTTC. The encoded protein is CASSSTGPREYGKNIQYF.

The chain recombines TRBV10-3 with TRBJ2-3, with 9 bases identical to TRBD2. With V trimmed by 4 bases and J by 3 bases, 5 bases remained unmatched. Germline V gene data show CDR1 as ENHRY and CDR2 as SYGVKD. CDR3 length: 15 residues. CDR3 region: CAISVAGAGTDTQYF. The CDR3 bases are TGTGCCATCAGTGTAGCGGGAGCCGGGACAGATACGCAGTATTTT.

This rearrangement joins TRBV9 to TRBJ2-1, with 8 positions matching TRBD1. The CDR3 is made up of 16 amino acids. With V trimmed by 3 bases and J by 4 bases, 9 bases remained unmatched. Germline V CDR1 and CDR2: SGDLS, YYNGEE. CDR3 in amino acids: CASSGETGASYNEQFF. CDR3 DNA: TGTGCCAGCAGCGGGGAGACAGGGGCTTCTTACAATGAGCAGTTCTTC.

The chain joins TRBV2 to TRBJ1-2; D remains unclear. The V and J ends lost 4 bases and 1 base respectively, with 16 bases between them. Germline CDR1 reads SNHLY; CDR2 reads FYNNEI. The CDR3 runs to 16 residues. DNA for the CDR3: TGTGCCAGCAGTGTCGGTCCTATAAAAAATAACTATGGCTACACCTTC. Protein sequence: CASSVGPIKNNYGYTF.

The chain employs TRBV14 and TRBJ1-1, with D maybe TRBD1 (5 bases). CDR1 is SGHDN, CDR2 FVKESK, per germline. The CDR3 is 13 residues long. V was trimmed by 2 bases and J by 11 bases, leaving 15 bases between them. CDR3 sequence reads: CASSQSRGRMAFF. The CDR3 region has the DNA TGTGCCAGCAGCCAATCCCGGGGGAGAATGGCTTTCTTT. Complete variable domain (other parts from reference TRBV14 and TRBJ1-1): EAGVTQFPSHSVIEKGQTVTLRCDPISGHDNLYWYRRVMGKEIKFLLHFVKESKQDESGMPNNRFLAERTGGTYSTLKVQPAELEDSGVYFCASSQSRGRMAFFGQGTRLTVV.

This chain joins TRBV5-4 and TRBJ1-4, with TRBD1 matching 8 bases. Unmatched junction bases numbered 1, after V lost 3 bases and J lost 0 bases. The CDR3 is made up of 15 amino acids. Germline-derived CDR1 and CDR2 are SGHNT and YYREEE (reference sequence). CDR3: CASSWDRSTNEKLFF. CDR3 in DNA: TGTGCCAGCAGCTGGGACAGGTCAACTAATGAAAAACTGTTTTTT.

J is TRBJ2-7 and V is TRBV15; D call uncertain. The CDR3 consists of 12 residues. V lost 2 bases to trimming and J lost 5 bases, with 7 bases between them. Germline assignment: CDR1 LNHNV and CDR2 YYDKDF (reference sequence). CDR3: CATSRFQNEQYF. CDR3 bases: TGTGCCACCAGCAGATTCCAGAACGAGCAGTACTTC.

The chain's CDR3 is CASSPPLAGEQETQYF. For the CDR3, the DNA is TGTGCCAGCTCACCACCACTAGCGGGGGAGCAAGAGACCCAGTACTTC. The rearrangement links TRBV18 to TRBJ2-5, with 11 nucleotides matching TRBD2. CDR1 and CDR2 from the germline V gene are KGHSH and LQKENI. V shed 0 bases, J shed 2 bases, and the junction held 2 bases outside the gene matches. This CDR3 has 16 residues.

This rearrangement joins TRBV28 to TRBJ2-1, with 14 nucleotides matching TRBD2. Germline-derived CDR1 and CDR2 are MDHEN and SYDVKM. Trimming removed 7 bases from V and 1 base from J; junction bases left unmatched: 6. CDR3 size: 17 residues. CDR3 sequence reads: CASKGLAGVRSYNEQFF. The CDR3 bases are TGTGCCAGCAAGGGACTAGCGGGAGTCAGGTCCTACAATGAGCAGTTCTTC.

The chain has TRBV19 and TRBJ1-5; 9 bases fit TRBD1. Germline V lookup: CDR1 LNHDA, CDR2 SQIVND (reference sequence). V dropped 5 bases and J dropped 6; count of bases not matched to a gene: 8. The CDR3 is 15 amino acids. The CDR3 DNA reads as TGTGCCAGTAGTGTGATACAGGGGGCGGTTCAGCCCCAGCATTTT. Its protein product is CASSVIQGAVQPQHF.

This rearrangement joins TRBV5-6 to TRBJ2-5, with 9 bases lining up with TRBD2. J lost 5 bases, V lost 3 bases, and 5 bases had no gene match. This CDR3 has 14 amino acids. Germline lookup yields CDR1 SGHDT and CDR2 YYEEEE. Here the CDR3 reads CASSSSGVRETQYF. The CDR3 DNA follows: TGTGCCAGCAGCTCTAGCGGGGTTCGGGAGACCCAGTACTTC. Full variable domain (rest looked up from reference TRBV5-6 and TRBJ2-5): DAGVTQSPTHLIKTRGQQVTLRCSPKSGHDTVSWYQQALGQGPQFIFQYYEEEERQRGNFPDRFSGHQFPNYSSELNVNALLLGDSALYLCASSSSGVRETQYFGPGTRLLVL.

This clone was observed once. This chain uses TRBV5-1 with TRBJ1-6, with TRBD1 matching over 9 bases. The germline gives CDR1 SGHRS, CDR2 YFSETQ. V lost 4 bases to trimming and J lost 8 bases; unmatched junction nucleotides: 10. CDR3 length: 16 residues. CDR3 nucleotides: TGCGCCAGCAGCCCAGCGGGACAGGGCTTGGATTCACCCCTCCACTTT. It codes for CASSPAGQGLDSPLHF. The full variable domain, completed using reference TRBV5-1 and TRBJ1-6, is KAGVTQTPRYLIKTRGQQVTLSCSPISGHRSVSWYQQTPGQGLQFLFEYFSETQRNKGNFPGRFSGRQFSNSRSEMNVSTLELGDSALYLCASSPAGQGLDSPLHFGNGTRLTVT.

This clone was recorded only once. The genes are TRBV20-1 and TRBJ2-1; 10 positions agree with TRBD2. V gave up 3 bases and J gave up 7 bases; unmatched junction bases: 12. The CDR3 is 16 amino acids. CDR1 and CDR2 from the germline V gene are DFQATT and SNEGSKA (reference sequence). CDR3 sequence (DNA): TGCAGTGCTAGTGTTACTAGCGGGACGAGGTGGAATGAGCAGTTCTTC. Its translation: CSASVTSGTRWNEQFF.

This clone was found a few times. The rearrangement joins TRBV30 to TRBJ1-3; 7 bases map to TRBD1. Germline V gene lookup returns CDR1 GTSNPN and CDR2 SVGIG (reference sequence). With 4 bases clipped from V and 2 bases from J, the junction kept 2 bases outside the gene matches. The CDR3 has 13 amino acids. This CDR3 is CAWNQGAGNTIYF. In DNA, the CDR3 is TGTGCCTGGAACCAGGGGGCTGGAAACACCATATATTTT.

V is TRBV11-2 and J is TRBJ2-1; possibly TRBD1 for D (6 bases). Trimming removed 4 bases at V and 15 bases at J, with 16 bases between. Germline V gene sequence: CDR1 SGHAT, CDR2 FQNNGV. The CDR3 has 12 amino acids. DNA of the CDR3: TGTGCCAGCAGCTCCAACAGGGAAGATCGGTTCTTC. This sequence encodes CASSSNREDRFF.

The rearrangement joins TRBV6-2 or TRBV6-3 to TRBJ2-7, with 11 positions matching TRBD2. CDR3 length: 19 residues. V lost 6 bases to trimming and J lost 0 bases; unmatched junction nucleotides: 16. Looked up from germline, CDR1 is MNHEY and CDR2 is SVGEGT. The DNA of the CDR3 is TGTGCCAGCAGCCCAACGACTAGCGGGGACCTACTACTCTCCTACGAGCAGTACTTC. This translates into CASSPTTSGDLLLSYEQYF.

The gene calls are TRBV5-4 and TRBJ1-4, with 8 bases identical to TRBD1. With V trimmed by 0 bases and J by 7 bases, 11 bases remained unmatched. Germline CDR1 and CDR2: SGHNT and YYREEE (reference sequence). This CDR3 spans 17 amino acids. CDR3 bases: TGTGCCAGCAGCTTGGGCGGTTCAGGGGGCGCGCGTGAAAAACTGTTTTTT. As protein: CASSLGGSGGAREKLFF.

This chain uses TRBV5-1 with TRBJ2-2; 10 nucleotides line up with TRBD2. Germline lookup yields CDR1 SGHRS and CDR2 YFSETQ. Trimming took 4 bases from V and 7 from J; bases not matched to a gene: 10. The CDR3 loop spans 16 amino acids. The CDR3 reads CASSQLTSGEGGELFF. The CDR3, as DNA: TGCGCCAGCAGCCAACTCACTAGCGGGGAAGGCGGGGAGCTGTTTTTT.

This rearrangement joins TRBV21-1 to TRBJ1-5. TRBV21-1 is a documented pseudogene. The CDR3 runs to 18 residues. The CDR3 nucleotides read TGTGCCAGCAGCAAAGAGGACTTTGGACGGCTTAGCAATCAGCCCCAGCATTTT. Translating gives CASSKEDFGRLSNQPQHF.

The rearrangement links TRBV5-6 to TRBJ1-1; 7 bases agree with TRBD1. Unmatched junction bases numbered 13, after V lost 4 bases and J lost 10 bases. The CDR3 loop spans 14 amino acids. Germline V lookup: CDR1 SGHDT, CDR2 YYEEEE. The DNA for the CDR3 is TGTGCCAGCAGCCTAGGGGGCGCGGATTTGTTAGCTTTCTTT. The encoded protein is CASSLGGADLLAFF.

This rearrangement joins TRBV6-1 to TRBJ2-5, with 7 bases identical to TRBD1. Germline-derived CDR1 and CDR2 are MNHNS and SASEGT. The CDR3 contains 12 residues. The V segment lost 6 bases and the J segment 4 bases; nucleotides outside the gene matches: 2. CDR3 DNA sequence: TGTGCCAGCAGCTACAGGGGAGAGACCCAGTACTTC. It codes for CASSYRGETQYF.

This sequence joins TRBV10-2 and TRBJ1-2; 8 nucleotides line up with TRBD1. The length of the CDR3 is 16 residues. Losses at the gene ends were 2 bases for V and 2 bases for J; bases not matched to a gene: 7. Germline V lookup: CDR1 WSHSY, CDR2 SAAADI. The DNA for the CDR3 is TGCGCCAGCAGTGAGCGGGGTAGGACAGGGAACTATGGCTACACCTTC. It translates to CASSERGRTGNYGYTF.

Here the CDR3 reads CATSRERVITRGRTEAFF. The CDR3 coding sequence is TGTGCCACCAGCAGAGAAAGGGTTATTACTCGAGGGAGGACTGAAGCTTTCTTT. The genes are TRBV15 and TRBJ1-1; no definite D call. The CDR3 extends over 18 amino acids. Trimming cost V 0 bases and J 5 bases, with 22 bases left between them. Germline lookup yields CDR1 LNHNV and CDR2 YYDKDF (reference sequence).

This chain connects TRBV5-5 to TRBJ1-2, with no clear D. The CDR3 covers 15 residues. Germline V gene lookup returns CDR1 SGHKS and CDR2 YYEKEE (reference sequence). V was shortened by 0 bases and J by 4 bases, with 13 bases between the two germline ends. For the CDR3, the DNA is TGTGCCAGCAGCTTGGTGGTCGGGGAGGCCTATGGCTACACCTTC. Translating gives CASSLVVGEAYGYTF. Using reference TRBV5-5 and TRBJ1-2 for the parts outside the CDR3, the full variable domain is DAGVTQSPTHLIKTRGQQVTLRCSPISGHKSVSWYQQVLGQGPQFIFQYYEKEERGRGNFPDRFSARQFPNYSSELNVNALLLGDSALYLCASSLVVGEAYGYTFGSGTRLTVV.